The T cell receptor beta chain under discussion was sequenced for a study of response to subunit inactivated influenza vaccine. TCRdb re-called the RT-PCR reads through MiXCR, storing one row per CDR3 protein. The sample yields 500,000 to 600,000 distinct CDR3 sequences, roughly 13% seen once. As for this clonotype: The antigen remains undetermined.

Regarding the study as a whole: Only a handful of new T cells, the authors suggested, are recruited with each seasonal influenza vaccination.

The source was PBMCs from blood, collected around seven weeks after vaccination. The clonotype comes from a man in his fifties or sixties who received an inactivated influenza vaccine.

The DNA of the CDR3 is TGCGCCAGCAGGGATAATAGCAATCAGCCCCAGCATTTT. It is translated as CASRDNSNQPQHF. V and J are TRBV10-2 and TRBJ1-5; D uncertain. There are 13 residues in the CDR3. V lost 6 bases, J lost 0 bases, and 6 bases lay in between. Germline V gene sequence: CDR1 WSHSY, CDR2 SAAADI.